Listed below are T cell receptor beta chains from one sample, sequenced in a study of control samples from healthy donors and cancer patients. The table came from immunoSEQ multiplex PCR; TCRdb's copy has only in-frame clones and leaves some out. This repertoire shows 150,000 to 200,000 clones, 94% found once; its top ten account for about 1.5%. The sequencing sample was made of blood. The source is a woman under 30 in good health. CDR3s include the opening cysteine and the closing phenylalanine or tryptophan. Each record gives: clone size, V gene, J gene, D gene, CDR3 DNA, CDR3 protein. D genes are given only for firm matches. Clone size, where shown, is once, few, many, or a class for clones that have expanded.

once,TRBV11-3,TRBJ2-3,NA,TGTGCCAGCAGCCCCCGCAGGGAGGCCCCAGATACGCAGTATTTT,CASSPRREAPDTQYF
NA,TRBV2,TRBJ1-1,TRBD1,TGTGCCAGCAGTGGGACAGGACTTGGTGAAGCTTTCTTT,CASSGTGLGEAFF
NA,TRBV9,TRBJ1-1,TRBD1,TGTGCCAGCAGCGTAGCAGGGGGGGCTGTGAACACTGAAGCTTTCTTT,CASSVAGGAVNTEAFF
NA,TRBV11-3,TRBJ2-7,NA,TGTGCCAGCAGCTTCACTGGGCCTTTCTACGAGCAGTACTTC,CASSFTGPFYEQYF
few,TRBV6-8,TRBJ1-3,NA,TGTGCCAGCAGTTGGGCGGGGGCTGGAAACACCATATATTTT,CASSWAGAGNTIYF
NA,TRBV6-6,TRBJ2-2,TRBD2,TGTGCCAGCAGTCTGACTAGCGGGAGGGCCGGGGCCGGGGAGCTGTTTTTT,CASSLTSGRAGAGELFF
NA,TRBV11-2,TRBJ2-2,NA,TGTGCCAGCCTACCCTCCCGGCTCCTGACCGGGGAGCTGTTTTTT,CASLPSRLLTGELFF
NA,TRBV5-1,TRBJ2-3,TRBD1,TGCGCCAGCAGCTTGGTAACAGGGGGCACAGATACGCAGTATTTT,CASSLVTGGTDTQYF
NA,TRBV5-1,TRBJ2-3,TRBD2,TGCGCCAGCAGCCTTCTAGCGGGGGGGCCCGCAGATACGCAGTATTTT,CASSLLAGGPADTQYF
NA,TRBV3-1/TRBV3-2,TRBJ2-1,NA,TGTGCCAGCAGCCAAGTAAGCCAATACAATGAGCAGTTCTTC,CASSQVSQYNEQFF
NA,TRBV19,TRBJ2-3,NA,TGTGCCAGTAGTATCAGCGGAGCAGATACGCAGTATTTT,CASSISGADTQYF